A selection of T cell receptor beta chains follows, all from one sample in a study of sequential checkpoint blockade in melanoma. Produced via immunoSEQ multiplex PCR; TCRdb's table is partial and in-frame only. The data show approximately 13,000 clones, approximately 69% seen once. Source: CD8+ T cells sorted from blood (inferred from file names), taken from a patient given nivolumab and ipilimumab in sequence. The receptors were sampled from a human donor with melanoma. The CDR3 runs from the conserved cysteine through the conserved F or W. D genes are given only for firm matches. Rows give clone size only sometimes, using once, few, many, or a class for an expanded clone.

D gene | CDR3 length | J gene | V gene | clone size | CDR3 DNA | CDR3 protein
. | 11 | TRBJ1-1 | TRBV15 | few | TGTGCCACAGCAGGGGCCACTGAAGCTTTCTTT | CATAGATEAFF
. | 13 | TRBJ2-5 | TRBV6-1 | few | TGTGCCAGCAAAAAACTAGTGTTAGAGACCCAGTACTTC | CASKKLVLETQYF
TRBD1 | 14 | TRBJ1-6 | TRBV15 | . | TGTGCCACCAGCAGGACAGGGGATAATTCACCCCTCCACTTT | CATSRTGDNSPLHF
TRBD2 | 18 | TRBJ2-3 | TRBV4-3 | . | TGCGCCAGCAGCCAAGATAGCACTAGCGGGGGGCAAGCGGGTACGCAGTATTTT | CASSQDSTSGGQAGTQYF
TRBD2 | 15 | TRBJ2-7 | TRBV7-2 | . | TGTGCCAGCAGCTTAGCATTGGGACTAGCTTACGAGCAGTACTTC | CASSLALGLAYEQYF
TRBD2 | 15 | TRBJ2-4 | TRBV19 | . | TGTGCCAGTAGTATAGATGATAGCGGGAAAAACATTCAGTACTTC | CASSIDDSGKNIQYF
. | 15 | TRBJ1-5 | TRBV9 | . | TGTGCCAGCAGCGTAGATTCAGGGCTAAATCAGCCCCAGCATTTT | CASSVDSGLNQPQHF
. | 15 | TRBJ1-2 | TRBV6-5 | . | TGTGCCAGCAGGGACGGGGTATCCGCTAACTATGGCTACACCTTC | CASRDGVSANYGYTF
. | 14 | TRBJ1-1 | TRBV7-8 | . | TGTGCCAGCAGCTTAACAGGGCGAGACACTGAAGCTTTCTTT | CASSLTGRDTEAFF
. | 14 | TRBJ1-3 | TRBV7-6 | . | TGTGCCAGCAGCCCCCTTCCTGCGGGAAACACCATATATTTT | CASSPLPAGNTIYF
. | 15 | TRBJ1-1 | TRBV7-8 | few | TGTGCCAGCAGCTTAGAGTGGGGGCCGGGCACTGAAGCTTTCTTT | CASSLEWGPGTEAFF
TRBD1 | 14 | TRBJ2-5 | TRBV29-1 | once | TGCAGCGTTTCTGGACAGGGGATTGAAGAGACCCAGTACTTC | CSVSGQGIEETQYF
. | 13 | TRBJ2-1 | TRBV7-9 | . | TGTGCCAGCAGCTTTAATTATCCCAATGAGCAGTTCTTC | CASSFNYPNEQFF
TRBD1 | 16 | TRBJ1-4 | TRBV2 | . | TGTGCCAGCAGTGAAGGGGACAGTGCAACTAATGAAAAACTGTTTTTT | CASSEGDSATNEKLFF
TRBD1 | 16 | TRBJ1-1 | TRBV4-1 | . | TGCGCCAGCAGCGACCGGGACAGGGGGTGGAACACTGAAGCTTTCTTT | CASSDRDRGWNTEAFF
. | 13 | TRBJ2-7 | TRBV7-4 | . | TGTGCCAGCAGAGAGGGACTTTCCTACGAGCAGTACTTC | CASREGLSYEQYF
TRBD1 | 13 | TRBJ1-5 | TRBV4-1 | . | TGCGCCAGCAGCCCTACAGGGGATCAGCCCCAGCATTTT | CASSPTGDQPQHF
TRBD1 | 14 | TRBJ2-7 | TRBV9 | . | TGTGCCAGCAGCGTAGAGGGACAGGGGTACGAGCAGCACTTC | CASSVEGQGYEQHF
. | 14 | TRBJ1-2 | TRBV15 | . | TGTGCCACCAGCAGAGATCCCAGCGGCTATGGCTACACCTTC | CATSRDPSGYGYTF
TRBD1 | 14 | TRBJ2-7 | TRBV29-1 | . | TGCAGCGTTGAAGGACCGGGACAGAGATACGAGCAGTACTTC | CSVEGPGQRYEQYF
TRBD2 | 14 | TRBJ2-1 | TRBV19 | . | TGTGCCAGTAACCTGGGCGGGGGGGCTAATGAGCAGTTCTTC | CASNLGGGANEQFF
TRBD1 | 12 | TRBJ1-1 | TRBV4-1 | . | TGCGCCAGCAGCTTCACAGGGGGTGAAGCTTTCTTT | CASSFTGGEAFF
. | 12 | TRBJ1-5 | TRBV6-1 | few | TGTGCCAGCACGGAACAGGGCCAGCCCCAGCATTTT | CASTEQGQPQHF
TRBD1 | 19 | TRBJ2-2 | TRBV7-6 | . | TGTGCCAGCAGCTTAGGACGCACGACAGGGTTGGACAACACCGGGGAGCTGTTTTTT | CASSLGRTTGLDNTGELFF
. | 14 | TRBJ2-7 | TRBV9 | . | TGTGCCAGCAGCGTGGCTGGTTTGACCTACGAGCAGTACTTC | CASSVAGLTYEQYF
TRBD1 | 15 | TRBJ1-1 | TRBV9 | . | TGTGCCAGCAGCGGTTACAGGGGGTTGAACACTGAAGCTTTCTTT | CASSGYRGLNTEAFF
. | 14 | TRBJ1-2 | TRBV19 | once | TGTGCCAGTAGTCCCGGGACAAACGTACGTGGCTACACCTTC | CASSPGTNVRGYTF
. | 15 | TRBJ2-2 | TRBV7-9 | . | TGTGCCAGCAGCTTAAACCAGGGGAACACCGGGGAGCTGTTTTTT | CASSLNQGNTGELFF
. | 14 | TRBJ2-1 | TRBV6-4 | . | TGTGCCACCAGTGACTCCCTAACCCACGATGAGCAGTTCTTC | CATSDSLTHDEQFF
. | 14 | TRBJ1-2 | TRBV19 | . | TGTGCCAGTAGCGTTATAGTAGGGGTCTGGGGCTACACCTTC | CASSVIVGVWGYTF
. | 12 | TRBJ1-1 | TRBV19 | . | TGTGCCAGTAGTATGGGGGGCACTGAAGCTTTCTTT | CASSMGGTEAFF
. | 15 | TRBJ1-1 | TRBV9 | . | TGTGCCAGCAGCACTACAGGGAAGGAGAACACTGAAGCTTTCTTT | CASSTTGKENTEAFF
. | 14 | TRBJ1-1 | TRBV19 | . | TGTGCCAGTAGCCCGGGGGGGGCTGGCACTGAAGCTTTCTTT | CASSPGGAGTEAFF
. | 15 | TRBJ2-1 | TRBV19 | . | TGTGCCAGTAGTATCGGACAGCCGATCTACAATGAGCAGTTCTTC | CASSIGQPIYNEQFF
TRBD1 | 12 | TRBJ2-5 | TRBV7-9 | . | TGTGCCCTTTTACAGGGGCAAGAGACCCAGTACTTC | CALLQGQETQYF
. | 16 | TRBJ2-7 | TRBV7-9 | few | TGTGCCAGCAGCTTAGGGGGGCCTATTGGATACTACGAGCAGTACTTC | CASSLGGPIGYYEQYF
TRBD1 | 14 | TRBJ2-7 | TRBV6-6 | . | TGTGCCAGCAGTTACTCGGGACAGGGCAACGAGCAGTACTTC | CASSYSGQGNEQYF
. | 14 | TRBJ1-5 | TRBV5-7 | few | TGTGCCAGCAGCTTGTCAGGTAACAGTCAGCCCCAGCATTTT | CASSLSGNSQPQHF
TRBD2 | 15 | TRBJ2-1 | TRBV9 | once | TGTGCCAGCAGCCTCAGACTAGCGGGAAGCAATGAGCAGTTCTTC | CASSLRLAGSNEQFF
TRBD2 | 15 | TRBJ2-1 | TRBV7-2 | . | TGTGCCAGCAGCTTATTAGCGGGAGGGTACAATGAGCAGTTCTTC | CASSLLAGGYNEQFF
TRBD2 | 16 | TRBJ2-5 | TRBV4-2 | . | TGTGCCAGCAGCCAAGCTAGCGGGAGGGCCGGAGAGACCCAGTACTTC | CASSQASGRAGETQYF
. | 15 | TRBJ1-5 | TRBV9 | . | TGTGCCAGCAGCCCCGGACAATTGGGCAATCAGCCCCAGCATTTT | CASSPGQLGNQPQHF
. | 15 | TRBJ1-6 | TRBV5-1 | . | TGCGCCAGCAGCCAGAATCAGGTCTATAATTCACCCCTCCACTTT | CASSQNQVYNSPLHF
TRBD1 | 16 | TRBJ2-5 | TRBV7-9 | . | TGTGCCAGCAGCTTAGCGGTCAGGGGGATCGAGGAGACCCAGTACTTC | CASSLAVRGIEETQYF
TRBD1 | 13 | TRBJ1-1 | TRBV29-1 | . | TGCAGCGTTCTCGAGGGGGCGACGACTGAAGCTTTCTTT | CSVLEGATTEAFF
. | 14 | TRBJ1-1 | TRBV5-4 | . | TGTGCCAGCAGCTCGGACACCCTAAAGGCTGAAGCTTTCTTT | CASSSDTLKAEAFF
. | 16 | TRBJ1-6 | TRBV9 | . | TGTGCCAGCAGCGTAGCTACGGCGGGCAAGCACTCACCCCTCCACTTT | CASSVATAGKHSPLHF
TRBD1 | 14 | TRBJ2-7 | TRBV7-8 | . | TGTGCCAGCAGCTTCCCGGGACAGGCCTACGAGCAGTACTTC | CASSFPGQAYEQYF
TRBD2 | 14 | TRBJ2-7 | TRBV6-1 | . | TGTGCCAGCAGAGGTAGCGGGGAGACCTACGAGCAGTACTTC | CASRGSGETYEQYF
TRBD1 | 15 | TRBJ2-3 | TRBV7-7 | few | TGTGCTAGCAGCTTAACAGGGGATCCCACAGATACGCAGTATTTT | CASSLTGDPTDTQYF
. | 13 | TRBJ1-5 | TRBV19 | . | TGTGCCAGTAGTACAGGCAATAATCAGCCCCAGCATTTT | CASSTGNNQPQHF
TRBD2 | 15 | TRBJ2-1 | TRBV6-5 | . | TGTGCCAGCAGAATAAGAAGCGGGAGCTACAATGAGCAGTTCTTC | CASRIRSGSYNEQFF
. | 12 | TRBJ2-7 | TRBV6-6 | . | TGTGCCAGCTTGGACAGCTCCTACGAGCAGTACTTC | CASLDSSYEQYF
. | 15 | TRBJ2-5 | TRBV2 | . | TGTGCCAGCAGTGAATCCAACAGCCATCAAGAGACCCAGTACTTC | CASSESNSHQETQYF